The 25 T cell receptor beta chains given below trace back to one sample, sequenced in a study of T cell responses to AZD1222 COVID-19 vaccine (dated by TCRdb to about 2021). What the time point label conveys for this sample: about 28 days (+/-7) after the second vaccine dose. Preparation of the library involved the immunoSEQ multiplex PCR assay. The table comes from immuneACCESS by way of TCRdb, which keeps in-frame sequences with V and J called. Part of the clones is missing from these tables; in studies checked, under half for an unresolved V gene and the rest for unknown reasons. The sample yields about 140,000 clones; roughly 91% were counted once. More than 3% of the sample lies in the top ten. The sequences come from peripheral blood, collected 28 days after the second AZD1222 dose. Receptor source: an adult who received the AZD1222 COVID-19 vaccine.

This clone was observed once. V is TRBV18 and J is TRBJ1-4; D ambiguous. V gave up 4 bases and J gave up 5 bases, with 8 bases separating them. The CDR3 has 13 residues. CDR1 is KGHSH, CDR2 LQKENI, per germline. CDR3 sequence reads: CASSQGRNEKLFF. In DNA form, the CDR3 reads TGTGCCAGCTCACAAGGGAGGAATGAAAAACTGTTTTTT. The variable domain in full, completed from reference TRBV18 and TRBJ1-4, reads NAGVMQNPRHLVRRRGQEARLRCSPMKGHSHVYWYRQLPEEGLKFMVYLQKENIIDESGMPKERFSAEFPKEGPSILRIQQVVRGDSAAYFCASSQGRNEKLFFGSGTQLSVL.

This chain's CDR3 is CAWGDANQPQHF. DNA for the CDR3: TGTGCCTGGGGGGACGCGAATCAGCCCCAGCATTTT. The chain couples TRBV30 to TRBJ1-5; D is possibly TRBD1 (5 bases). V dropped 5 bases and J dropped 4 bases, with 9 bases sitting between them. The CDR3 has 12 residues. Per germline, CDR1 GTSNPN and CDR2 SVGIG (reference sequence). The whole variable domain, remainder taken from reference TRBV30 and TRBJ1-5, is SQTIHQWPATLVQPVGSPLSLECTVEGTSNPNLYWYRQAAGRGLQLLFYSVGIGQISSEVPQNLSASRPQDRQFILSSKKLLLSDSGFYLCAWGDANQPQHFGDGTRLSIL.

V gene TRBV4-2 combines with J gene TRBJ2-3; tentatively, D is TRBD2 (5 bases). The CDR3 extends over 14 amino acids. Germline CDR1 and CDR2: LGHNA and YNFKEQ. V dropped 2 bases and J dropped 11 bases, with 17 bases sitting between them. The CDR3 DNA reads TGTGCCAGCAGCCAATCCGGGGTCTCCGACCAGCAGTATTTT. It specifies CASSQSGVSDQQYF.

The chain carries TRBV19 and TRBJ1-4; D not certain. V gave up 7 bases and J gave up 5 bases, with 14 bases separating them. This CDR3 has 14 amino acids. Germline-derived CDR1 and CDR2 are LNHDA and SQIVND (reference sequence). This CDR3 reads CASTQAGRNEKLFF. DNA of the CDR3: TGTGCCAGTACTCAAGCGGGGAGAAATGAAAAACTGTTTTTT.

This clone has a handful of counts. The CDR3 spells CASSARTGAEQYF. The CDR3 coding sequence is TGTGCCAGCAGCGCTCGAACAGGGGCCGAGCAGTACTTC. This chain joins TRBV7-3 and TRBJ2-7, with 7 bases matching TRBD1. This CDR3 contains 13 residues. V gave up 5 bases and J gave up 6 bases; unmatched junction bases: 7. The germline V gene encodes CDR1 SGHTA and CDR2 FQGTGA.

The chain carries TRBV7-6 and TRBJ2-4, with 9 nucleotides matching TRBD1. Germline V gene sequence: CDR1 SGHVS, CDR2 FNYEAQ. This CDR3 comprises 17 residues. The junction had 10 bases not matched to a gene; V was cut back by 5 bases and J by 2 bases. For the CDR3, the DNA is TGTGCCAGCAGCCCGACGGGAGGACAGGGGTCCAAAAACATTCAGTACTTC. It translates to CASSPTGGQGSKNIQYF.

On this clone itself: The sample holds other DNA sequences that translate to the same CDR3. The chain has TRBV27 and TRBJ2-2, with a tentative D call TRBD2 (6 bases). The germline V gene has CDR1 MNHEY and CDR2 SMNVEV (reference sequence). Trimming cost V 3 bases and J 2 bases, with 10 bases left between them. The CDR3 is 15 amino acids. The CDR3 DNA follows: TGTGCCAGCAGTTTGGAGGGACCTAACACCGGGGAGCTGTTTTTT. The encoded protein is CASSLEGPNTGELFF.

V and J are TRBV28 and TRBJ2-1, with TRBD1 matching 8 bases. The V gene's germline CDR1 is MDHEN and CDR2 SYDVKM. The CDR3 contains 14 residues. V shed 7 bases, J shed 8 bases, and the junction held 10 bases outside the gene matches. The CDR3 is CASILDRVVHEQFF. CDR3 nucleotides: TGTGCCAGCATACTGGACAGGGTGGTTCATGAGCAGTTCTTC. The full variable domain, rest sourced from reference TRBV28 and TRBJ2-1, is DVKVTQSSRYLVKRTGEKVFLECVQDMDHENMFWYRQDPGLGLRLIYFSYDVKMKEKGDIPEGYSVSREKKERFSLILESASTNQTSMYLCASILDRVVHEQFFGPGTRLTVL.

V and J are TRBV2 and TRBJ2-7; D gene uncertain. V shed 7 bases and J shed 0 bases, with 13 bases lying between them. CDR1 and CDR2 from the germline V gene are SNHLY and FYNNEI. The CDR3 loop spans 14 amino acids. CDR3 nucleotide sequence: TGTGCCAGCAATGCAGACCTAGACTCCTACGAGCAGTACTTC. It is translated as CASNADLDSYEQYF.

The V call is TRBV3-1 (or the pseudogene TRBV3-2), the J call TRBJ2-1, with unresolved D. Trimming pared 4 bases from V and 14 bases from J, leaving 24 bases between. CDR1 and CDR2 (germline): LGHDT, YNNKEL (reference sequence). The CDR3 is 15 amino acids. For the CDR3, the DNA is TGTGCCAGCAGCCGAGATCATGGGCTTTGGCAAGAAGAGTTCTTC. Protein: CASSRDHGLWQEEFF.

The genes are TRBV12-3 or TRBV12-4 and TRBJ1-5; D call uncertain. CDR3 size: 13 residues. Trimming cost V 2 bases and J 7 bases, with 9 bases left between them. The CDR3 spells CASSLRADQPQHF. CDR3 nucleotides: TGTGCCAGCAGTTTACGGGCCGACCAGCCCCAGCATTTT.

The chain employs TRBV6-6 and TRBJ1-6; D is unresolved. CDR3 length: 14 residues. Germline CDR1 MNHNY, CDR2 SVGAGI (reference sequence). V was clipped by 5 bases and J by 7 bases, with 12 bases between them. DNA for the CDR3: TGTGCCAGCAGTCCCCGGGATTTCAATTCACCCCTCCACTTT. It encodes CASSPRDFNSPLHF.

The chain carries TRBV5-1 and TRBJ2-3, with D possibly TRBD2 on 6 matching bases. In germline, CDR1 is SGHRS, CDR2 YFSETQ. The CDR3 covers 16 residues. The germline V and J ends were trimmed by 4 bases and 0 bases, with 15 bases remaining between them. This chain's CDR3 is CASSLRTGTSTDTQYF. CDR3 in DNA: TGCGCCAGCAGCCTACGGACCGGGACTAGCACAGATACGCAGTATTTT.

This sequence joins TRBV28 and TRBJ1-1, with D hard to call. Trimming stripped 4 bases from V and 6 bases from J, with 15 bases between. This CDR3 is 14 amino acids long. From germline, CDR1 is MDHEN and CDR2 SYDVKM. The CDR3 nucleotides read TGTGCCAGCAGTTCGGTTCTGGGCGTAGCTGAAGCTTTCTTT. It is translated as CASSSVLGVAEAFF.

This CDR3 is CASSLDRVGQETQYF. The CDR3 nucleotides read TGTGCCAGCAGCTTAGATCGGGTAGGCCAAGAGACCCAGTACTTC. V gene TRBV11-2 combines with J gene TRBJ2-5; D gene ambiguous. V was trimmed by 0 bases and J by 1 base, leaving 9 bases between them. Germline lookup yields CDR1 SGHAT and CDR2 FQNNGV. This CDR3 spans 15 amino acids.

The rearrangement joins TRBV27 to TRBJ2-5; TRBD1 might be the D (5 bases). Trimming cost V 0 bases and J 3 bases, with 5 bases left between them. CDR1 MNHEY and CDR2 SMNVEV come from the germline V gene (reference sequence). The CDR3 loop spans 13 amino acids. This CDR3 is CASSLSREETQYF. CDR3 DNA: TGTGCCAGCAGTTTATCCAGGGAAGAGACCCAGTACTTC.

The rearrangement links TRBV27 to TRBJ2-2; D is undetermined. The CDR3 has 12 residues. Trimming pared 3 bases from V and 5 bases from J, leaving 4 bases between. Germline-derived CDR1 and CDR2 are MNHEY and SMNVEV (reference sequence). CDR3 amino acids: CASSFWTGELFF. The CDR3 DNA reads as TGTGCCAGCAGTTTTTGGACCGGGGAGCTGTTTTTT.

This sequence joins TRBV5-4 and TRBJ1-3, with D unclear. The CDR3 consists of 14 residues. Germline V CDR1 and CDR2: SGHNT, YYREEE (reference sequence). V shed 1 base and J shed 0 bases, with 5 bases lying between them. The CDR3 is CASSLPSSGNTIYF. In DNA, the CDR3 is TGTGCCAGCAGCTTGCCGAGCTCTGGAAACACCATATATTTT.

This chain joins TRBV9 and TRBJ2-1, with 12 bases matching TRBD2. The germline V gene encodes CDR1 SGDLS and CDR2 YYNGEE. CDR3 size: 17 residues. The V segment lost 3 bases and the J segment 6 bases; nucleotides outside the gene matches: 10. The chain's CDR3 is CASSAGLAGRAPNEQFF. The CDR3 bases are TGTGCCAGCAGCGCCGGACTAGCGGGACGAGCCCCCAATGAGCAGTTCTTC.

This clone has just one count. The chain uses TRBV5-6 and TRBJ1-1; TRBD1 might be the D (5 bases). Germline V gene data show CDR1 as SGHDT and CDR2 as YYEEEE. This CDR3 comprises 13 residues. Trimming took 1 base from V and 5 from J, leaving 9 bases between them. This chain's CDR3 is CASSLRGATEAFF. In DNA form, the CDR3 reads TGTGCCAGCAGCTTGCGAGGGGCAACTGAAGCTTTCTTT.

The chain uses TRBV27 and TRBJ2-1; D gene unclear. CDR1 and CDR2 (germline): MNHEY, SMNVEV (reference sequence). The CDR3 is 13 amino acids. The V and J ends lost 8 bases and 2 bases respectively, with 10 bases between them. The CDR3 protein is CASGSIPYNEQFF. DNA of the CDR3: TGTGCCAGCGGTAGTATCCCCTACAATGAGCAGTTCTTC.

The rearrangement joins TRBV27 to TRBJ2-5; maybe TRBD1 (5 bases). The germline V and J ends were trimmed by 4 bases and 6 bases, with 21 bases remaining between them. This CDR3 has 16 residues. Germline loops: CDR1 MNHEY, CDR2 SMNVEV (reference sequence). The CDR3 sequence is CASSSPTVGVRKTQYF. Written as DNA, the CDR3 is TGTGCCAGCAGTTCCCCGACAGTAGGCGTGCGAAAGACCCAGTACTTC.

This sequence joins TRBV29-1 and TRBJ2-7, with 8 positions matching TRBD1. The CDR3 length is 12 residues. Trimming removed 4 bases from V and 7 bases from J; junction bases left unmatched: 6. The germline V gene encodes CDR1 SQVTM and CDR2 ANQGSEA. The CDR3 here is CSVVQGAREQYF. The CDR3 DNA reads TGCAGCGTTGTGCAGGGGGCGCGGGAGCAGTACTTC.

The chain couples TRBV7-6 to TRBJ2-4; 11 nucleotides align to TRBD2. The V gene's germline CDR1 is SGHVS and CDR2 FNYEAQ. The CDR3 has 16 residues. Trimming cost V 5 bases and J 0 bases; bases outside gene matches: 3. The CDR3 reads CASSRTSGRAKNIQYF. CDR3 sequence (DNA): TGTGCCAGCAGCCGCACTAGCGGGAGAGCCAAAAACATTCAGTACTTC.

The chain carries TRBV6-2 or TRBV6-3 and TRBJ1-4; D possibly corresponds to TRBD1 (6 bases). The CDR3 extends over 15 amino acids. V gave up 6 bases and J gave up 8 bases, with 19 bases separating them. CDR1 MNHEY and CDR2 SVGEGT come from the germline V gene. The CDR3 reads CASSDRSRGSEKLFF. Here the CDR3 DNA reads TGTGCCAGCAGCGATCGGTCCAGGGGCAGCGAAAAACTGTTTTTT.